This T cell receptor beta chain stems from a study of cytomegalovirus exposure and HLA in healthy donors. The overall study: The study placed less than 90% of its 350 to 400 genotyped donors in the Caucasian-associated ancestry cluster. Whole-study findings and limits: There were some public TCRs occurring in many donors, but most TCR sequences were rare. Across all donors, roughly uniform sequencing depth was an assumption of the presence/absence analyses.

The CDR3 extends over 13 amino acids. Germline CDR1 reads GTSNPN; CDR2 reads SVGIG (reference sequence). V was trimmed by 4 bases and J by 6 bases, leaving 14 bases between them. The PCR was carried out with 60 Vbeta primers and 13 Jbeta primers. The protocol was immunoSEQ multiplex PCR, while the TCRdb copy is restricted to in-frame clones and leaves out a portion. This sample has 150,000 to 200,000 clones, with around nine tenths found just once. This clone came up once. Its antigen is undetermined. The source of this sequence is a woman in her late teens or twenties in good health and CMV-seronegative. Material for sequencing was PBMCs. V is TRBV30 and J is TRBJ2-3; weak D call: TRBD1 (6 bases). CDR3 sequence (DNA): TGTGCCTGGACTCTCAACAGGGACGATACGCAGTATTTT. It specifies CAWTLNRDDTQYF.